This T cell receptor (beta chain) came from a study of early T cells in non-severe SARS-CoV-2 infection. About the research overall: Unsorted whole blood bulk RNA was sequenced, with unpaired chains.

Study-level results: Anti-spike CD8 specificities were favored by VDJdb matching, whose results missed private and CD4 specificities.

Trimming removed 5 bases from V and 4 bases from J, with 17 bases in between. This CDR3 is built from 15 residues. Germline-derived CDR1 and CDR2 are MNHNS and SASEGT. Unique molecular identifiers were added to individual cDNA molecules. MiXCR, applied by TCRdb to the 5' RACE reads, yields one record per CDR3 protein. The table has some 87,000 distinct CDR3 sequences, 9.5% to 15% seen once. This clonotype was seen ten or more times. Antigen: not known. The sequenced sample was whole blood. The chain is built from TRBV6-1 and TRBJ2-5, with D unresolved. The TCR sequence derives from an adult who was a healthcare worker with PCR-confirmed SARS-CoV-2 infection or an uninfected control (not recorded which). CDR3 amino acids: CASSRRMLGLETQYF. The CDR3 region has the DNA TGTGCCAGCAGTCGCAGGATGCTAGGGTTAGAGACCCAGTACTTC.